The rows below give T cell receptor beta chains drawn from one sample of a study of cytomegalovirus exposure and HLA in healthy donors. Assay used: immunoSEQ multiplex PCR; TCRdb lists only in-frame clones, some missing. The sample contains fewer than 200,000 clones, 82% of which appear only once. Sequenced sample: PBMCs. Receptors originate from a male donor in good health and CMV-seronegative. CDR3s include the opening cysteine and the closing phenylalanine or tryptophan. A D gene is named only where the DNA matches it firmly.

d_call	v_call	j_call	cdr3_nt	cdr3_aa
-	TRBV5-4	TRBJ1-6	TGTGCCAGCAGCTTAGATCAGGGGTCGAATAATTCACCCCTCCACTTT	CASSLDQGSNNSPLHF
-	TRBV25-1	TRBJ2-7	TGTGCCAGCGCGGGACTGGGCGGTACCTACGAGCAGTACTTC	CASAGLGGTYEQYF
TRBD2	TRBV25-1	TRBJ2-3	TGTGCCAGCAGTACCCGGACTAGCGGGAAAGATACGCAGTATTTT	CASSTRTSGKDTQYF
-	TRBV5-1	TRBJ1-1	TGCGCCAGCAGCCAGGAACAGGGATTGAACACTGAAGCTTTCTTT	CASSQEQGLNTEAFF
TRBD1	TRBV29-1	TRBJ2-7	TGCAGCGTTGAAAAGACAGGGTTAAGTAGCGAGCAGTACTTC	CSVEKTGLSSEQYF
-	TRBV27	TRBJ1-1	TGTGCCAGCAGTTTACGGGGGGGAAGGTGGTTCACTGAAGCTTTCTTT	CASSLRGGRWFTEAFF
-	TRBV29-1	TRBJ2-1	TGCAGCGTTGAGGTAGTAGTGGGCTGGGAGCAGTTCTTC	CSVEVVVGWEQFF
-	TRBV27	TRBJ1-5	TGTGCCAGAGAAAGGCAGGTCAATCAGCCCCAGCATTTT	CARERQVNQPQHF
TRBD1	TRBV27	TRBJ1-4	TGTGCCAGCAGTGTCGACAGGGGGCATGGACTGTTTTTT	CASSVDRGHGLFF
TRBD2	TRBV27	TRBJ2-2	TGTGCCAGCAGTTTGGGGGGCGGGAGGGTAAACACCGGGGAGCTGTTTTTT	CASSLGGGRVNTGELFF
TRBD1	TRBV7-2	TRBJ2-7	TGTGCCAGCAGCTCCCGGACAGGGGAGGGAGGCGAGCAGTACTTC	CASSSRTGEGGEQYF
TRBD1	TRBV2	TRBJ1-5	TGTGCCAGCAGGGACCGGGACAGCCGAAATCAGCCCCAGCATTTT	CASRDRDSRNQPQHF
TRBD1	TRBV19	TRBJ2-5	TGTGCCAGTAGTATAATGGGACAGGGTGAAGAGACCCAGTACTTC	CASSIMGQGEETQYF
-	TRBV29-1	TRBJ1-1	TGCAGCGTTGACAGGGGAAGGAACACTGAAGCTTTCTTT	CSVDRGRNTEAFF
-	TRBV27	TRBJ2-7	TGTGCCAGCAGTCCATGGGCACAACGATACGAGCAGTACTTC	CASSPWAQRYEQYF
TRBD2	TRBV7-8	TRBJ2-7	TGTGCCAGCAGCTTGGGTCGCGGGGGGGCTATTCAGCAGTACTTC	CASSLGRGGAIQQYF